These 23 T cell receptor beta chains were sequenced from one sample in a study of Ad26.COV2.S vaccination and SARS-CoV-2 variants. Assay: immunoSEQ multiplex PCR; the TCRdb copy retains only in-frame clones and omits some. This sample has 300,000 to 350,000 clones, with under 90% found just once. Stated treatment: around 19 received Ad26.COV2.S at low or high dose, single or two shots; several received placebo; per-sample allocation not given. Samples came from day 63 after the first vaccine or placebo injection. The starting material was peripheral blood, obtained in a trial of Ad26.COV2.S vaccine versus placebo. All receptors come from a person between 18 and 65 years old who received the Ad26.COV2.S COVID-19 vaccine or a placebo.

V gene TRBV7-2 combines with J gene TRBJ1-1, with D possibly TRBD1 on 6 matching bases. The germline CDR1 and CDR2 sequences are SGHTA and FQGNSA. The CDR3 covers 19 residues. V was clipped by 2 bases and J by 5 bases, with 27 bases between them. The CDR3 DNA sequence: TGTGCCAGCAGCTTAAGGGTATCCCTGGGTTGGGGGGGCACTACTGAAGCTTTCTTT. It codes for CASSLRVSLGWGGTTEAFF. The full variable domain, rest sourced from reference TRBV7-2 and TRBJ1-1, is GAGVSQSPSNKVTEKGKDVELRCDPISGHTALYWYRQSLGQGLEFLIYFQGNSAPDKSGLPSDRFSAERTGGSVSTLTIQRTQQEDSAVYLCASSLRVSLGWGGTTEAFFGQGTRLTVV.

V gene TRBV3-1 (or the pseudogene TRBV3-2) combines with J gene TRBJ1-2; 7 bases line up with TRBD1. The CDR3 runs 14 residues. Germline V gene lookup returns CDR1 LGHDT and CDR2 YNNKEL (reference sequence). The V segment lost 4 bases and the J segment 8 bases; nucleotides outside the gene matches: 10. Written as DNA, the CDR3 is TGTGCCAGCAGCCCTGGGACAGCTCAACCGGGCTACACCTTC. Translated, it gives CASSPGTAQPGYTF.

This clone was picked up one time. J is TRBJ1-1 and V is TRBV7-9, with a possible D match to TRBD1 (6 bases). Trimming took off 2 bases at V and 4 bases at J, with 14 bases between the two ends. This CDR3 is built from 15 residues. The V gene's germline CDR1 is SEHNR and CDR2 FQNEAQ (reference sequence). CDR3 nucleotides: TGTGCCAGCAGCTTACTGGGGGGCTGGGCCACTGAAGCTTTCTTT. It is translated as CASSLLGGWATEAFF.

This sequence joins TRBV4-3 and TRBJ2-3; 9 bases agree with TRBD1. CDR3 length equals 18 residues. After removal of 5 bases from V and 3 bases from J, the junction contained 15 bases not matched to a gene. The germline V gene encodes CDR1 LGHNA and CDR2 YSLEER. The CDR3 nucleotides are TGCGCCAGCAGCTTGGGACAGGGTAATGGGTTGGCAACAGATACGCAGTATTTT. Translation gives CASSLGQGNGLATDTQYF.

The rearrangement uses TRBV29-1 and TRBJ2-6; TRBD1 is a possible D gene (5 bases). The CDR3 runs 15 residues. Germline V lookup: CDR1 SQVTM, CDR2 ANQGSEA. Deletions cut 1 base from V and 2 bases from J, with 9 bases between. CDR3 sequence (DNA): TGCAGCGTTGAAGCGGGCAGGGCTGGGGCCAACGTCCTGACTTTC. It is translated as CSVEAGRAGANVLTF.

This clone appeared once. J is TRBJ1-4 and V is TRBV5-6; D remains unclear. This CDR3 has 13 residues. Deletions cut 0 bases from V and 11 bases from J, with 11 bases between. Germline-derived CDR1 and CDR2 are SGHDT and YYEEEE. In DNA form, the CDR3 reads TGTGCCAGCAGCTTGGAAGAACCGGATAAACTGTTTTTT. Translating it yields CASSLEEPDKLFF.

This clone was seen a single time. This CDR3 reads CASTGVRGDTEAFF. As DNA, the CDR3 is TGTGCCAGCACGGGAGTTCGGGGGGACACTGAAGCTTTCTTT. The gene calls are TRBV4-2 and TRBJ1-1, with D possibly being TRBD1 (5 bases). From germline, CDR1 is LGHNA and CDR2 YNFKEQ. Trimming cost V 7 bases and J 3 bases, with 15 bases left between them. There are 14 residues in the CDR3.

The genes are TRBV5-1 and TRBJ2-1; no definite D call. Germline V gives CDR1 SGHRS, CDR2 YFSETQ. This CDR3 has 14 amino acids. Trimming took 0 bases from V and 9 from J, leaving 13 bases between them. The CDR3 reads CASSLEGRYGEQFF. CDR3 DNA: TGCGCCAGCAGCTTGGAAGGCCGCTACGGTGAGCAGTTCTTC.

V is TRBV4-2 and J is TRBJ2-7; D is unresolved. V lost 4 bases and J 9 bases, leaving 16 bases between the germline ends. There are 13 residues in the CDR3. The V gene's germline CDR1 is LGHNA and CDR2 YNFKEQ. Written as DNA, the CDR3 is TGTGCCAGCAGCCCTCGTAAGAGTAACCGGCAGTACGTC. It encodes CASSPRKSNRQYV.

The chain recombines TRBV25-1 with TRBJ2-4, with D perhaps TRBD1 or TRBD2 (6 bases each). The CDR3 spans 14 residues. Trimming stripped 4 bases from V and 3 bases from J, with 10 bases between. Germline CDR1 MGHDK, CDR2 SYGVNS. CDR3 region: CASSAGGGKNIQYF. CDR3 bases: TGTGCCAGCAGTGCCGGGGGCGGCAAAAACATTCAGTACTTC.

The V call is TRBV20-1, the J call TRBJ1-1; no clear D gene. The CDR3 sequence is 12 residues long. Germline assignment: CDR1 DFQATT and CDR2 SNEGSKA (reference sequence). The germline V and J ends were trimmed by 3 bases and 5 bases, with 10 bases remaining between them. CDR3 coding DNA: TGCAGTGCTAGTGAGGGTTGGACTGAAGCTTTCTTT. This sequence encodes CSASEGWTEAFF.

The chain is built from TRBV6-2 or TRBV6-3 and TRBJ2-2; 11 bases align to TRBD2. This CDR3 has 16 residues. Germline loops: CDR1 MNHEY, CDR2 SVGEGT. V trimming: 4 bases; J trimming: 8 bases; junction bases outside the gene matches: 9. CDR3: CASSSAGTSGKGELFF. CDR3 sequence (DNA): TGTGCCAGCAGTTCGGCCGGGACTAGCGGAAAGGGGGAGCTGTTTTTT.

The rearrangement uses TRBV29-1 and TRBJ2-3; no clear D gene. Germline assignment: CDR1 SQVTM and CDR2 ANQGSEA. The CDR3 contains 13 residues. V dropped 5 bases and J dropped 0 bases, with 9 bases sitting between them. The CDR3 region is CSVTASSTDTQYF. The CDR3 region has the DNA TGCAGCGTTACAGCGTCTAGCACAGATACGCAGTATTTT.

The chain uses TRBV27 and TRBJ1-5, with D tentatively TRBD1 (5 bases). The CDR3 totals 15 residues. Trimming took off 5 bases at V and 5 bases at J, with 16 bases between the two ends. The germline CDR1 and CDR2 sequences are MNHEY and SMNVEV (reference sequence). This CDR3 is CASSHSRGSDQPQHF. In DNA, the CDR3 is TGTGCCAGCAGTCATTCAAGGGGATCAGATCAGCCCCAGCATTTT.

This chain joins TRBV6-6 and TRBJ2-2, with TRBD2 identical over 7 bases. This CDR3 is 16 amino acids long. CDR1 is MNHNY and CDR2 is SVGAGI in the germline V gene (reference sequence). After removal of 6 bases from V and 5 bases from J, the junction contained 12 bases not matched to a gene. CDR3 region: CASSSRAGVGTGELFF. CDR3 DNA sequence: TGTGCCAGCAGCTCCCGGGCGGGAGTGGGAACCGGGGAGCTGTTTTTT.

The genes are TRBV11-1 and TRBJ2-5; D tentatively reads TRBD1 or TRBD2 (5 bases each). V lost 1 base, J lost 4 bases, and 13 bases lay in between. The CDR3 runs 15 residues. Germline V gene lookup returns CDR1 SGHAT and CDR2 FQDESV (reference sequence). The CDR3 DNA sequence: TGTGCCAGCAGCTTAGGATTCGGGACCAGAGAGACCCAGTACTTC. Translating it yields CASSLGFGTRETQYF.

This chain connects TRBV7-2 to TRBJ2-2; possibly TRBD1 or TRBD2 for D (5 bases each). Trimming removed 5 bases at V and 4 bases at J, with 11 bases between. Germline V lookup: CDR1 SGHTA, CDR2 FQGNSA. The CDR3 length is 14 residues. This CDR3 reads CASSTTGTTGELFF. CDR3 DNA sequence: TGTGCCAGCAGCACGACCGGGACCACCGGGGAGCTGTTTTTT.

V usage is TRBV6-1 and J usage is TRBJ2-7; 9 bases are shared with TRBD2. The CDR3 is 14 amino acids. The germline gives CDR1 MNHNS, CDR2 SASEGT. The J segment lost 6 bases and the V segment lost 2 bases, leaving 5 bases of the junction unmatched. The CDR3 region is CASSEWGLAPEQYV. CDR3 bases: TGTGCCAGCAGTGAATGGGGACTAGCTCCCGAGCAGTACGTC.

V usage is TRBV27 and J usage is TRBJ2-7; the match to TRBD1 covers 8 bases. The CDR3 totals 16 residues. The trim removed 4 bases at V and 4 bases at J, leaving 12 bases unmatched. From germline, CDR1 is MNHEY and CDR2 SMNVEV (reference sequence). In DNA, the CDR3 is TGTGCCAGCAGTTCCTCGACAGGGGTAGGGGGATACGAGCAGTACGTC. Translation gives CASSSSTGVGGYEQYV.

The genes are TRBV30 and TRBJ2-4, with D possibly TRBD2 on 5 matching bases. Germline V gene data show CDR1 as GTSNPN and CDR2 as SVGIG (reference sequence). V shed 2 bases and J shed 10 bases, with 18 bases lying between them. There are 14 residues in the CDR3. CDR3 region: CAWSPGRGGHIQYF. The CDR3 DNA is TGTGCCTGGAGTCCCGGACGGGGTGGGCATATTCAGTACTTC.

This chain joins TRBV7-9 and TRBJ1-2; tentatively, D is TRBD1 (5 bases). CDR3 length: 15 residues. From germline, CDR1 is SEHNR and CDR2 FQNEAQ (reference sequence). Between the trimmed V and J ends, which lost 1 base and 5 bases, there was a span of 14 bases. CDR3 in DNA: TGTGCCAGCAGCTTAGTGGGTCAGGGTTGGTATGGCTACACCTTC. Protein sequence: CASSLVGQGWYGYTF. Based on the CDR3 plus reference TRBV7-9 and TRBJ1-2, the full variable domain is DTGVSQNPRHKITKRGQNVTFRCDPISEHNRLYWYRQTLGQGPEFLTYFQNEAQLEKSRLLSDRFSAERPKGSFSTLEIQRTEQGDSAMYLCASSLVGQGWYGYTFGSGTRLTVV.

V and J are TRBV11-3 and TRBJ1-1; 8 bases match TRBD1. V lost 5 bases to trimming and J lost 6 bases; unmatched junction nucleotides: 11. The CDR3 runs 15 residues. Germline assignment: CDR1 SGHNT and CDR2 YENEEA. In DNA form, the CDR3 reads TGTGCCAGCAGCCCCAGGACAGGGTGGAATTCTGAAGCTTTCTTT. This gives the protein CASSPRTGWNSEAFF.

The rearrangement uses TRBV9 and TRBJ2-6; D remains ambiguous. V lost 1 base and J lost 2, with 19 bases in between. CDR1 SGDLS and CDR2 YYNGEE come from the germline V gene. CDR3 size: 19 residues. The CDR3 DNA reads TGTGCCAGCAGCGTATTTGCGGCGCATCATCTCACTGGGGCCAACGTCCTGACTTTC. Encoded protein: CASSVFAAHHLTGANVLTF.